The 7 T cell receptor beta chains below were found in one sample sequenced in a study of regulatory T cells in long-lasting Graves disease. The time point here: newly diagnosed GD, antithyroid drugs for less than 3 months. PBMC-derived RNA was used for the TCR library. Both iRepertoire HTBI primers and Arm-PCR of CDR3 regions were used to build the TCR beta libraries. TCRdb used MiXCR to reprocess the multiplex PCR reads, holding one entry per CDR3 protein. The sample yields 410,000 or so distinct CDR3 sequences, about 15% seen once. These sequences were also reported in another study, on T cells in Graves' hyperthyroidism and ophthalmopathy.

Sample: peripheral blood mononuclear cells (PBMCs), taken at new diagnosis, from a patient treated with antithyroid drugs. Receptors were obtained from a woman aged 30 to 39 with Graves disease.

This clonotype was picked up many times. The chain combines TRBV2 with TRBJ1-1, with D possibly being TRBD1 (6 bases). This CDR3 is 13 amino acids long. The germline V gene has CDR1 SNHLY and CDR2 FYNNEI. Trimming took off 4 bases at V and 5 bases at J, with 11 bases between the two ends. The CDR3 sequence: CASSVQGRTEAFF. The CDR3 nucleotides read TGTGCCAGCAGTGTGCAGGGGAGGACTGAAGCTTTCTTT.

This chain connects TRBV15 to TRBJ2-1; D gene unclear. The CDR3 contains 13 residues. Trimming took 0 bases from V and 10 from J, leaving 10 bases between them. Germline values: CDR1 LNHNV, CDR2 YYDKDF (reference sequence). CDR3 amino acids: CATSRDAPGEQFF. DNA of the CDR3: TGTGCCACCAGCAGAGACGCTCCTGGCGAGCAGTTCTTC.

This clonotype showed up many times. The chain employs TRBV18 and TRBJ2-7; TRBD2 matches 13 bases. Germline CDR1 is KGHSH and CDR2 is LQKENI. The CDR3 consists of 15 residues. J gave up 5 bases and V 3 bases, and 4 bases lay outside the gene matches. The CDR3 here is CASSPGLAGADEQYF. CDR3 bases: TGTGCCAGCTCACCTGGACTAGCGGGAGCGGACGAGCAGTACTTC.

The J gene is TRBJ1-1, the V gene TRBV25-1; the D gene is possibly TRBD1 (6 bases). This CDR3 is 15 amino acids long. Per germline, CDR1 MGHDK and CDR2 SYGVNS. V lost 5 bases, J lost 3 bases, and 16 bases lay in between. The CDR3 loop is CASSPGAGLHTEAFF. CDR3 nucleotides: TGTGCCAGCAGTCCAGGGGCGGGTCTGCACACTGAAGCTTTCTTT. Supplemented by reference TRBV25-1 and TRBJ1-1, the full variable domain reads EADIYQTPRYLVIGTGKKITLECSQTMGHDKMYWYQQDPGMELHLIHYSYGVNSTEKGDLSSESTVSRIRTEHFPLTLESARPSHTSQYLCASSPGAGLHTEAFFGQGTRLTVV.

There are many counts of this clonotype. The rearrangement joins TRBV30 to TRBJ2-7, with D uncertain. This CDR3 has 11 residues. The V end lost 2 bases, the J end lost 6 bases, and 8 bases lay between the germline ends. CDR1 GTSNPN and CDR2 SVGIG come from the germline V gene (reference sequence). In nucleotides, the CDR3 is TGTGCCTGGAGTCTGGGTCGCGAGCAGTACTTC. Amino acids: CAWSLGREQYF.

This clonotype was observed at least ten times. The chain has TRBV28 and TRBJ1-5; possibly TRBD1 for D (5 bases). The V end was cut by 1 base, the J end by 4 bases, with 11 bases between. The germline V gene encodes CDR1 MDHEN and CDR2 SYDVKM. The CDR3 loop spans 15 amino acids. The CDR3 DNA reads TGTGCCAGCAGTTTATCGGCAGGGCAGAATCAGCCCCAGCATTTT. Residues: CASSLSAGQNQPQHF. The full variable domain, completed using reference TRBV28 and TRBJ1-5, is DVKVTQSSRYLVKRTGEKVFLECVQDMDHENMFWYRQDPGLGLRLIYFSYDVKMKEKGDIPEGYSVSREKKERFSLILESASTNQTSMYLCASSLSAGQNQPQHFGDGTRLSIL.

This clonotype showed up many times. This chain joins TRBV7-9 and TRBJ2-1, with 15 bases aligning to TRBD2. Germline V lookup: CDR1 SEHNR, CDR2 FQNEAQ (reference sequence). The CDR3 is 14 amino acids. The junction had 7 bases not matched to a gene; V was cut back by 3 bases and J by 16 bases. The CDR3 spells CASSFGTSGRPGFF. The CDR3 nucleotides are TGTGCCAGCAGCTTTGGGACTAGCGGGAGGCCCGGTTTCTTC.